The rows below give T cell receptor beta chains drawn from one sample of a study of T cells in Graves' hyperthyroidism and ophthalmopathy. Each CDR3 protein gets one entry after TCRdb re-called the multiplex PCR reads with MiXCR. This sample carries 470,000 or so distinct CDR3 sequences, less than 25% of them seen once, and the ten largest clones take more than 20%. The sequencing input was blood. Every receptor here comes from a young man with Graves' hyperthyroidism. The CDR3 runs from the conserved cysteine through the conserved F or W.

V gene	J gene	CDR3 protein
TRBV11-2	TRBJ2-7	CASSQAPPGGQPGYEQYF
TRBV29-1	TRBJ2-5	CSIGDRALYQETQYF
TRBV12-5	TRBJ2-2	CASGPGLTSTGELFF
TRBV5-1	TRBJ1-5	CASRETEGGNQPQHF
TRBV6-5	TRBJ2-5	CASRRRGKETQYF
TRBV20-1	TRBJ2-2	CSARRLRIGELFF
TRBV28	TRBJ1-5	CASSYPTGMGNQPQHF
TRBV12-3/TRBV12-4	TRBJ2-7	CASSAGTGFCEQYF
TRBV30	TRBJ1-5	CAWSPTSRNQPQHF
TRBV6-1	TRBJ1-3	CASSISPGGYGNTIYF
TRBV10-3	TRBJ1-2	CAISDQGGYGYTF
TRBV28	TRBJ2-5	CASSPNGGSGGETQYF
TRBV12-3/TRBV12-4	TRBJ2-5	CASSLALAGDLQETQYF
TRBV2	TRBJ2-7	CASSEGGGNYEQYF
TRBV10-3	TRBJ1-1	CAINGLMNTEAFF
TRBV18	TRBJ2-7	CASSPPGTGFSSYEQYF
TRBV27	TRBJ1-6	CASSLAGTGGSPLHF
TRBV28	TRBJ1-1	CASSSITEAFF
TRBV27	TRBJ1-1	CASSLGDRLNTEAFF
TRBV12-3/TRBV12-4	TRBJ2-7	CASSRTFPSYEQYF